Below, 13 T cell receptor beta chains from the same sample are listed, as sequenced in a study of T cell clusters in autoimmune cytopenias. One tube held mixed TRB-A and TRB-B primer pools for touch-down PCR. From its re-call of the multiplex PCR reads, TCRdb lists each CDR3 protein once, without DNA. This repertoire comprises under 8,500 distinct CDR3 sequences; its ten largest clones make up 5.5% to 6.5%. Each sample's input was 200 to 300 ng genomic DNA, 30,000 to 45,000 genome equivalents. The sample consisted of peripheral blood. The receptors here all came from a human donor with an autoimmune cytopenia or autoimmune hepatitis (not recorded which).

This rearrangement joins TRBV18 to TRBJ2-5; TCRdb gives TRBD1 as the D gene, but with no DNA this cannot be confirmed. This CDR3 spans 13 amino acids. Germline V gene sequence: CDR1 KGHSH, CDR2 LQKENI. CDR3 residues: CASSTRQQETQYF.

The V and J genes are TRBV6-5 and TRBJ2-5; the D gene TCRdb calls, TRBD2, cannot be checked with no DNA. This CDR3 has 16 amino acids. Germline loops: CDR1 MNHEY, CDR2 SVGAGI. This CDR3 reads CASSKMTSGGAETQYF.

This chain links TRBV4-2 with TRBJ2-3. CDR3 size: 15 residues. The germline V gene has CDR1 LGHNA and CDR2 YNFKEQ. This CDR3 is CASSLDNIPTDTQYF.

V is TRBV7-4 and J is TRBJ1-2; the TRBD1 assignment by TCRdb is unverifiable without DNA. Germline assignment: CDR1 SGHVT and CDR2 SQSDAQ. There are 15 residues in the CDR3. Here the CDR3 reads CASSLSGSGMGGYTF.

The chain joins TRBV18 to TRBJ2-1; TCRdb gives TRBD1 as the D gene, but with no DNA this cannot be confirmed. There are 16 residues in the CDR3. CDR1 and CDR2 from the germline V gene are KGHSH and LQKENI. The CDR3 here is CASSPFSGQGRNEQFF.

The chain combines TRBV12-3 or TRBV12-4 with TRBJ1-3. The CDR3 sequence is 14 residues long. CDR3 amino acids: CASSQQGSGNTIYF.

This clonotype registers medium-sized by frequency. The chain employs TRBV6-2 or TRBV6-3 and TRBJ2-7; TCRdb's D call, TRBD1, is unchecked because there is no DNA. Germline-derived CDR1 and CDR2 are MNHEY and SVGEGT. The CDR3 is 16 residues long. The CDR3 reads CASTPAQGKKGYEQYF.

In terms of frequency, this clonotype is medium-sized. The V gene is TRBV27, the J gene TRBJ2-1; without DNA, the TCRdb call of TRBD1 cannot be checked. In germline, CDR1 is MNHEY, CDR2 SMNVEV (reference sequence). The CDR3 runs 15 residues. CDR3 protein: CASRSPGQGENEQFF.

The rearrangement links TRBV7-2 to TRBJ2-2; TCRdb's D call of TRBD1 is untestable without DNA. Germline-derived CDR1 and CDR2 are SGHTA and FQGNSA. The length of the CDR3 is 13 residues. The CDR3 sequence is CASSTTGAGELFF.

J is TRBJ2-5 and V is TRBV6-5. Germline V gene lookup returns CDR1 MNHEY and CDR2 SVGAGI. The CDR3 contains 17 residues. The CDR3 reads CASSYGSGYGSGETQYF.

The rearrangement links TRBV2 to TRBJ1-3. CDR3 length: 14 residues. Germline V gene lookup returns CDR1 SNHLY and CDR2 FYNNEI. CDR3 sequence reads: CASRFGSSGNTIYF.

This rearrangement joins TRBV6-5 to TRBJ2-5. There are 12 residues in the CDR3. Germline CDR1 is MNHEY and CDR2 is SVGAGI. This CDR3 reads CASRIIQETQYF.

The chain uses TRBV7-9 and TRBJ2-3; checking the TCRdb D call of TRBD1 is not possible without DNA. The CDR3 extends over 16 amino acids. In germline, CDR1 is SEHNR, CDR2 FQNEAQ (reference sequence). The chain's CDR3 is CASSLSASGGRNTQYF.